The 11 T cell receptor beta chains reported below all come from one sample, sequenced in a study of blood T cells in healthy people across ages. For the second PCR, which ran for roughly 6 to 12 cycles, a sample-barcoded 5' primer and a J-beta primer mix were used. One entry per CDR3 protein, called by TCRdb with MiXCR from the 5' RACE reads. This table has 1.5 million to 2 million distinct CDR3 sequences, roughly 49% appearing once. What was sequenced was blood. The receptors were sampled from a woman in her 40s in good health.

This clonotype was counted a few times. V is TRBV6-2 or TRBV6-3 and J is TRBJ2-5, with D unclear. Germline-derived CDR1 and CDR2 are MNHEY and SVGEGT. Trimming stripped 6 bases from V and 5 bases from J, with 16 bases between. The CDR3 sequence is 14 residues long. CDR3 DNA: TGTGCCAGCAGCTCTCCCCCCCCAAGGGAGACCCAGTACTTC. Amino acids: CASSSPPPRETQYF.

Worth noting for this clonotype: A read error may produce the germline difference seen at one junction end. The gene calls are TRBV4-3 and TRBJ2-1; 10 positions agree with TRBD1. The germline V gene encodes CDR1 LGHNA and CDR2 YSLEER. The CDR3 length is 16 residues. The CDR3 region has the DNA TGCACCAGCAGCCTGACAATGACAGGGGGCTTGGATGAGCAGTTCTTC. Protein product: CTSSLTMTGGLDEQFF.

The J gene is TRBJ1-6, the V gene TRBV28; D ambiguous. CDR1 and CDR2 from the germline V gene are MDHEN and SYDVKM. CDR3 length equals 14 residues. V was trimmed by 7 bases and J by 10 bases, leaving 17 bases between them. CDR3 sequence: CASTFGLAASPLHF. In DNA, the CDR3 is TGTGCCAGCACCTTCGGACTCGCTGCCTCACCCCTCCACTTT.

CDR3 nucleotides: TGTGCCAGCAGTTACGCCAGGGTAAATTCACCCCTCCACTTT. Translation: CASSYARVNSPLHF. The rearrangement uses TRBV6-5 and TRBJ1-6; tentative D call: TRBD1 (5 bases). There are 14 residues in the CDR3. From germline, CDR1 is MNHEY and CDR2 SVGAGI. The V and J ends lost 2 bases and 7 bases respectively, with 9 bases between them.

The V gene is TRBV28, the J gene TRBJ1-2; tentatively, D is TRBD1 (5 bases). This CDR3 has 18 amino acids. V shed 4 bases and J shed 3 bases, with 24 bases lying between them. CDR1 is MDHEN and CDR2 is SYDVKM in the germline V gene. CDR3 protein: CASSSGGGVLFADYGYTF. The CDR3 region has the DNA TGTGCCAGCAGTTCGGGGGGAGGGGTTTTGTTTGCGGACTATGGCTACACCTTC.

This clonotype has only a few counts. The rearrangement joins TRBV4-3 to TRBJ2-3; 7 bases agree with TRBD1. The length of the CDR3 is 13 residues. Germline CDR1 is LGHNA and CDR2 is YSLEER. V shed 5 bases, J shed 4 bases, and the junction held 3 bases outside the gene matches. This chain's CDR3 is CASSSGQADTQYF. CDR3 nucleotides: TGCGCCAGCAGCTCCGGACAGGCAGATACGCAGTATTTT.

This chain uses TRBV11-2 with TRBJ2-7, with D hard to call. This CDR3 has 14 amino acids. CDR1 SGHAT and CDR2 FQNNGV come from the germline V gene. V lost 5 bases to trimming and J lost 2 bases, with 13 bases between them. The CDR3 loop reads CASSGTSSAYEQYF. In nucleotides, the CDR3 is TGTGCCAGCAGCGGTACAAGTTCCGCCTACGAGCAGTACTTC. Drawing the rest from reference TRBV11-2 and TRBJ2-7, the complete variable domain is EAGVAQSPRYKIIEKRQSVAFWCNPISGHATLYWYQQILGQGPKLLIQFQNNGVVDDSQLPKDRFSAERLKGVDSTLKIQPAKLEDSAVYLCASSGTSSAYEQYFGPGTRLTVT.

This clonotype showed up just a few times. V and J are TRBV3-1 and TRBJ2-3, with TRBD2 matching 7 bases. V trimming: 3 bases; J trimming: 2 bases; junction bases outside the gene matches: 11. CDR1 and CDR2 (germline): LGHDT, YNNKEL (reference sequence). This CDR3 contains 17 residues. CDR3 bases: TGTGCCAGCAGCCACCCCCTGGCGGGGGATACCACAGATACGCAGTATTTT. Residues: CASSHPLAGDTTDTQYF.

This sequence joins TRBV20-1 and TRBJ2-3; 9 bases agree with TRBD1. The CDR3 spans 14 residues. The V segment lost 5 bases and the J segment 0 bases; nucleotides outside the gene matches: 3. Germline loops: CDR1 DFQATT, CDR2 SNEGSKA (reference sequence). The CDR3 reads CSAATGGSTDTQYF. The CDR3 DNA reads as TGCAGTGCTGCAACAGGGGGCAGCACAGATACGCAGTATTTT.

The rearrangement joins TRBV4-1 to TRBJ2-1; TRBD1 matches 9 bases. V dropped 3 bases and J dropped 9; count of bases not matched to a gene: 6. CDR3 length: 14 residues. The V gene's germline CDR1 is MGHRA and CDR2 YSYEKL. The CDR3 nucleotides are TGCGCCAGCAGCCAGGCTAACAGGGGGCGTGAGCAGTTCTTC. Its translation: CASSQANRGREQFF.

CDR3 in DNA: TGCGCCAGCAGCTTGACTAGCGGGGGGACTAGCACAGATACGCAGTATTTT. Amino acid sequence: CASSLTSGGTSTDTQYF. The chain combines TRBV5-1 with TRBJ2-3; TRBD2 matches 12 bases. This CDR3 spans 17 amino acids. V shed 1 base and J 0 bases; nucleotides not matched to a gene: 3. Germline lookup yields CDR1 SGHRS and CDR2 YFSETQ.